This T cell receptor (beta chain) is from a study of cytomegalovirus exposure and HLA in healthy donors. The CDR3 length is 17 residues. Germline CDR1 and CDR2: SGHRS and YFSETQ. Trimming removed 0 bases at V and 0 bases at J, with 12 bases between. Primers for the PCR totalled 60 Vbeta and 13 Jbeta. The table came from immunoSEQ multiplex PCR; TCRdb's copy has only in-frame clones and leaves some out. Its clone listing holds about 170,000 clones. The sequence came from a young woman in good health and CMV-seropositive. Sequencing was carried out using PBMCs. This chain joins TRBV5-1 and TRBJ2-2, with TRBD2 as a possible D gene (6 bases). The CDR3 region is CASSLDWRGPNTGELFF. CDR3 DNA: TGCGCCAGCAGCTTGGATTGGCGGGGCCCGAACACCGGGGAGCTGTTTTTT.